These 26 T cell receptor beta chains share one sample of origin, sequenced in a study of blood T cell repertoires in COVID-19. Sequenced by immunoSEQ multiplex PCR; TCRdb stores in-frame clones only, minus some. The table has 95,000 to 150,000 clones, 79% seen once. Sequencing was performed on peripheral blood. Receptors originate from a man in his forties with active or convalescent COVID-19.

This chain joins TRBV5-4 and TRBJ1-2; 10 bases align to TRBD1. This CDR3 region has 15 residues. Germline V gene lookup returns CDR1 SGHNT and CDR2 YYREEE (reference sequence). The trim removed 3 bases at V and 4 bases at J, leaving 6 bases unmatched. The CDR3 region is CASSSGQGTFYGYTF. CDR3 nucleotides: TGTGCCAGCAGCTCGGGACAGGGGACCTTCTATGGCTACACCTTC.

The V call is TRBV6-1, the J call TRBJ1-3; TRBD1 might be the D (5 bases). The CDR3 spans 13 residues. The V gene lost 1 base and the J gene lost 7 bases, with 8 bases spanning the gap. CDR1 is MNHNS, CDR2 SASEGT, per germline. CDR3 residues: CASSEEGRNTIYF. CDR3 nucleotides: TGTGCCAGCAGTGAAGAGGGGAGGAACACCATATATTTT.

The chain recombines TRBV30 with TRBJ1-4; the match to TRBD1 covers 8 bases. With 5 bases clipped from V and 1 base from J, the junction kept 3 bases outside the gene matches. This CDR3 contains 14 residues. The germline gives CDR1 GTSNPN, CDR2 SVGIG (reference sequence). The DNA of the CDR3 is TGTGCCTGGGCTGGACAGGGAACTAATGAAAAACTGTTTTTT. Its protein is CAWAGQGTNEKLFF. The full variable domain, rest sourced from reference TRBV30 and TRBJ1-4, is SQTIHQWPATLVQPVGSPLSLECTVEGTSNPNLYWYRQAAGRGLQLLFYSVGIGQISSEVPQNLSASRPQDRQFILSSKKLLLSDSGFYLCAWAGQGTNEKLFFGSGTQLSVL.

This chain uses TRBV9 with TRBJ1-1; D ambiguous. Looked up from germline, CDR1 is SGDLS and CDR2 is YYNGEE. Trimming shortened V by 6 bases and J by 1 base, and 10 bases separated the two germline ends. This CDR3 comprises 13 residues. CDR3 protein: CASNPGTNTEAFF. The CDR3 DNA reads TGTGCCAGCAATCCAGGAACGAACACTGAAGCTTTCTTT.

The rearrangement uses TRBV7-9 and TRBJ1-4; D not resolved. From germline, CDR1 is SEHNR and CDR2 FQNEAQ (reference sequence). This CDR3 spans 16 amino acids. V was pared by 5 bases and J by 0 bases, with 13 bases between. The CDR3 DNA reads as TGTGCCAGCAGCCCGGAGGGAGTTGCAACTAATGAAAAACTGTTTTTT. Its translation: CASSPEGVATNEKLFF.

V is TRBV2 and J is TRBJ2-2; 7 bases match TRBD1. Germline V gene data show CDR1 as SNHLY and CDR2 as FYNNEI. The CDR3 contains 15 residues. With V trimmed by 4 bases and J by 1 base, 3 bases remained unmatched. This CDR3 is CASSADRVNTGELFF. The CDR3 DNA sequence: TGTGCCAGCAGTGCAGACAGGGTGAACACCGGGGAGCTGTTTTTT.

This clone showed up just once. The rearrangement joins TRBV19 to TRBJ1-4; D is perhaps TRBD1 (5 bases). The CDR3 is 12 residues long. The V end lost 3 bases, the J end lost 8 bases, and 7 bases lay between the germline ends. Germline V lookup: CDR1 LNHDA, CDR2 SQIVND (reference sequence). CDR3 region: CASSIYREKLFF. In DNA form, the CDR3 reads TGTGCCAGTAGTATTTACAGGGAAAAACTGTTTTTT.

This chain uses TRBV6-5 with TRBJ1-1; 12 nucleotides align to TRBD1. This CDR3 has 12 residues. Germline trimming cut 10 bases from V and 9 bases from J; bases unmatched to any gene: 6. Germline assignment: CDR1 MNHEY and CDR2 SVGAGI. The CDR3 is CATGTGGSQAFF. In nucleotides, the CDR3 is TGTGCCACCGGGACAGGGGGCTCCCAAGCTTTCTTT.

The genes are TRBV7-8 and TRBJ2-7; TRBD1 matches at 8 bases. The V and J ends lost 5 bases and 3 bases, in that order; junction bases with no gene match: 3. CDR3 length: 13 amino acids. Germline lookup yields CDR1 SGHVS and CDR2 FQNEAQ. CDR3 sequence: CASSPGQVYEQYF. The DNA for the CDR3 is TGTGCCAGCAGCCCGGGACAGGTCTACGAGCAGTACTTC.

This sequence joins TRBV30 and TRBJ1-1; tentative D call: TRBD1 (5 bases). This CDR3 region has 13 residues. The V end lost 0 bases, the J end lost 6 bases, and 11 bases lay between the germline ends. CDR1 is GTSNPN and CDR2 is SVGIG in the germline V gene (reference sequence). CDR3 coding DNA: TGTGCCTGGAGTGTTAAATGGGGCGCTGAAGCTTTCTTT. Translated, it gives CAWSVKWGAEAFF.

The CDR3 region is CASSSRDRIRGYTF. In nucleotides, the CDR3 is TGTGCCAGTAGTAGCCGGGACAGGATTCGCGGCTACACCTTC. The rearrangement links TRBV19 to TRBJ1-2; 8 bases line up with TRBD1. Germline V CDR1 and CDR2: LNHDA, SQIVND (reference sequence). The ends lost 4 bases at V and 8 bases at J; junction bases unmatched: 9. This CDR3 contains 14 residues. Drawing the rest from reference TRBV19 and TRBJ1-2, the complete variable domain is DGGITQSPKYLFRKEGQNVTLSCEQNLNHDAMYWYRQDPGQGLRLIYYSQIVNDFQKGDIAEGYSVSREKKESFPLTVTSAQKNPTAFYLCASSSRDRIRGYTFGSGTRLTVV.

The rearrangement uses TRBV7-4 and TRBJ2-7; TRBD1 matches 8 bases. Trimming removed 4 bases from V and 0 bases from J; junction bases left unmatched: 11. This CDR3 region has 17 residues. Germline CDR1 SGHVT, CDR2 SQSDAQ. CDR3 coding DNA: TGTGCCAGCAGCTCAGACAGGGGAGGAGATCGCTCCTACGAGCAGTACTTC. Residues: CASSSDRGGDRSYEQYF.

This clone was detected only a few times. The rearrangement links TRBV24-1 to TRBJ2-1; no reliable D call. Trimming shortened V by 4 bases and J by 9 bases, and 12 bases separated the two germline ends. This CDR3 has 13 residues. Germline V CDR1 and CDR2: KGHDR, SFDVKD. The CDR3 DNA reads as TGTGCCACCAGTGAAGAACGGAGCATTGAGCAGTTCTTC. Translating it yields CATSEERSIEQFF.

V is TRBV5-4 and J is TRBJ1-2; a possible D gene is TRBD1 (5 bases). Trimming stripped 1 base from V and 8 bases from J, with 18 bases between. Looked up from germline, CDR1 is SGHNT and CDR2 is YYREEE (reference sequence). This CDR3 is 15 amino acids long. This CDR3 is CASSLPGPPARGYTF. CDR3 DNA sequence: TGTGCCAGCAGCTTGCCAGGGCCACCGGCGAGAGGCTACACCTTC. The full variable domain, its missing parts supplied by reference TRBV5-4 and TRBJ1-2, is ETGVTQSPTHLIKTRGQQVTLRCSSQSGHNTVSWYQQALGQGPQFIFQYYREEENGRGNFPPRFSGLQFPNYSSELNVNALELDDSALYLCASSLPGPPARGYTFGSGTRLTVV.

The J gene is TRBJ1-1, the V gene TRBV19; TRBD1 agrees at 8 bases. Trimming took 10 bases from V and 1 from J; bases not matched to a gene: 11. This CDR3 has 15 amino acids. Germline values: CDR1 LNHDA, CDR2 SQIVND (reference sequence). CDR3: CATTISGTGNTEAFF. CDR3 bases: TGTGCCACTACCATATCCGGGACAGGGAACACTGAAGCTTTCTTT.

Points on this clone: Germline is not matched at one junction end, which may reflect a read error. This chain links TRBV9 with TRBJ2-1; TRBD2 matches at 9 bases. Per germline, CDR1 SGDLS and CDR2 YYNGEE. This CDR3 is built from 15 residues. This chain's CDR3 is CTSSVELAGGNEQFF. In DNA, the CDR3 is TGTACCAGCAGCGTAGAACTAGCGGGCGGGAATGAGCAGTTCTTC.

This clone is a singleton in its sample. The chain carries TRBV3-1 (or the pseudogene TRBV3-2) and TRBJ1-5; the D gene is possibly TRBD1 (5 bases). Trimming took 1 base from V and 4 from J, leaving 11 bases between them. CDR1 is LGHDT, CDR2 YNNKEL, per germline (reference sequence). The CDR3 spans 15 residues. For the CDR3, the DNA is TGTGCCAGCAGCCAAGGCCGGACACCGAATCAGCCCCAGCATTTT. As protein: CASSQGRTPNQPQHF.

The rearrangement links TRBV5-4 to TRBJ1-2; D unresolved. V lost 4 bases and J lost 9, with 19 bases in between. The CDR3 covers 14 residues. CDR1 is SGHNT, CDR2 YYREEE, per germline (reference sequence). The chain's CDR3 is CASSLGGTQRSYTF. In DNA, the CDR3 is TGTGCCAGCAGCCTAGGAGGTACACAGAGGAGCTACACCTTC. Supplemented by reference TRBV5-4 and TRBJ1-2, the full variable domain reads ETGVTQSPTHLIKTRGQQVTLRCSSQSGHNTVSWYQQALGQGPQFIFQYYREEENGRGNFPPRFSGLQFPNYSSELNVNALELDDSALYLCASSLGGTQRSYTFGSGTRLTVV.

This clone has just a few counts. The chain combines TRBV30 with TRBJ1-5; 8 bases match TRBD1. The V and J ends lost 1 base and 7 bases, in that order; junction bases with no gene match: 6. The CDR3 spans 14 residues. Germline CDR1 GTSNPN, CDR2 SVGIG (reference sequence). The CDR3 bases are TGTGCCTGGAGTGACGACAGGGGTGGGCAGCCCCAGCATTTT. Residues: CAWSDDRGGQPQHF.

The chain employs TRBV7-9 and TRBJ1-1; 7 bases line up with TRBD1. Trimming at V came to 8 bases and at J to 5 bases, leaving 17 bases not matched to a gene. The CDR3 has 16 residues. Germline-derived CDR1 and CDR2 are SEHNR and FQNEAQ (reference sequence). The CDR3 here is CASSTLPPGGVTEAFF. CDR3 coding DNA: TGTGCCAGCTCTACGCTACCTCCAGGGGGAGTTACTGAAGCTTTCTTT.

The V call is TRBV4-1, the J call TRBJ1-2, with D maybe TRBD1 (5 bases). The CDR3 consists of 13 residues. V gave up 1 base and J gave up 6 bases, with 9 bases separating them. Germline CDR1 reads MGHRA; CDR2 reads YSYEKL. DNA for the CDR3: TGCGCCAGCAGCCAAGGGGGCGGAAATGGCTACACCTTC. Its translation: CASSQGGGNGYTF.

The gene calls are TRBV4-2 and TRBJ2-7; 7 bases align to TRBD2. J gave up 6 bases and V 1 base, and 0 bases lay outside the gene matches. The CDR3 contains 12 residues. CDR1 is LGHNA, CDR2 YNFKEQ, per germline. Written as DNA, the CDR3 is TGTGCCAGCAGCCAAGGACTAGCCGAGCAGTACTTC. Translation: CASSQGLAEQYF.

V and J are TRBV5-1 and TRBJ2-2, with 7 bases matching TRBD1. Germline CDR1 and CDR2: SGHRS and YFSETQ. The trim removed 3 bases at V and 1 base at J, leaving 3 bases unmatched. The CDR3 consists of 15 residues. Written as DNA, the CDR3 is TGCGCCAGCAGCTCGGGACAGATGAACACCGGGGAGCTGTTTTTT. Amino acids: CASSSGQMNTGELFF. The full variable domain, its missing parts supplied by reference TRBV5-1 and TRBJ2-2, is KAGVTQTPRYLIKTRGQQVTLSCSPISGHRSVSWYQQTPGQGLQFLFEYFSETQRNKGNFPGRFSGRQFSNSRSEMNVSTLELGDSALYLCASSSGQMNTGELFFGEGSRLTVL.

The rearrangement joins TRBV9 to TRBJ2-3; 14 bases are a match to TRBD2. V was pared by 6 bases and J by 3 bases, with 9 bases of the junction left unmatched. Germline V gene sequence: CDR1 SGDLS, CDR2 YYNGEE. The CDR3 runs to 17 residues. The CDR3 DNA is TGTGCCAGCAATGCGGGACTAGCGGGAGTTCTGACAGATACGCAGTATTTT. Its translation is CASNAGLAGVLTDTQYF.

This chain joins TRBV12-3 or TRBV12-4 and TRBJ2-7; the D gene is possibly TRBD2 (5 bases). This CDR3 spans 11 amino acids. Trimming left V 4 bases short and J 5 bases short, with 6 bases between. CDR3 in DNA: TGTGCCAGCAGTTGGCGGGACGAGCAGTACTTC. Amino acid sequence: CASSWRDEQYF.

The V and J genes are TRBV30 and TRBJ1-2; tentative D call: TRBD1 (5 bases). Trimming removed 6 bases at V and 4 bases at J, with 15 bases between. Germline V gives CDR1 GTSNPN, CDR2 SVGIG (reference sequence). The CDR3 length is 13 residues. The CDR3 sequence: CACPLYDSYGYTF. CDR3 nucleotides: TGTGCCTGCCCACTCTACGACAGCTATGGCTACACCTTC.